These 18 T cell receptor beta chains were all obtained from the same sample, sequenced in a study of blood T cell repertoires in COVID-19. Clones were sequenced by immunoSEQ multiplex PCR, and TCRdb holds only the in-frame ones, with some missing. Of 300,000 to 400,000 clones in the sample, approximately 85% were seen once. Sequenced material: peripheral blood. The receptor set was obtained from a human donor in a cohort sampled during active COVID-19.

This clone was counted a single time. The CDR3 region is CASSESGRAQQPQHF. DNA for the CDR3: TGTGCCAGCAGTGAATCCGGCAGGGCCCAACAGCCCCAGCATTTT. The V gene is TRBV2, the J gene TRBJ1-5; tentative D call: TRBD1 (5 bases). The CDR3 consists of 15 residues. V was clipped by 2 bases and J by 7 bases, with 15 bases between them. Germline CDR1 reads SNHLY; CDR2 reads FYNNEI.

J is TRBJ2-1 and V is TRBV7-3, with unresolved D. Trimming pared 2 bases from V and 9 bases from J, leaving 11 bases between. This CDR3 region has 13 residues. Germline V lookup: CDR1 SGHTA, CDR2 FQGTGA. CDR3 nucleotides: TGTGCCAGCAGCTTATTACGCAATAGTGAGCAGTTCTTC. This gives the protein CASSLLRNSEQFF.

As to this clone: At one of its ends the junction is not consistent with the germline gene, which may arise from a read error. The V gene is TRBV9, the J gene TRBJ1-1; D might be TRBD1 (6 bases). Germline lookup yields CDR1 SGDLS and CDR2 YYNGEE. The CDR3 spans 14 residues. The CDR3, as DNA: TGTGCCAGCAGCAGCCGACAGGACCTAACTGAGGCTTTCTTT. Residues: CASSSRQDLTEAFF.

V usage is TRBV3-1 (or the pseudogene TRBV3-2) and J usage is TRBJ1-2; 8 bases map to TRBD1. Germline values: CDR1 LGHDT, CDR2 YNNKEL (reference sequence). There are 13 residues in the CDR3. Unmatched junction bases numbered 8, after V lost 7 bases and J lost 7 bases. CDR3 coding DNA: TGTGCCAGCACCCCCAGGGGGCCTTGTGGCTACACCTTC. Protein product: CASTPRGPCGYTF.

In its sample, this clone was seen a few times. The chain recombines TRBV5-6 with TRBJ1-5; 9 nucleotides agree with TRBD1. This CDR3 spans 18 amino acids. Per the germline V gene, CDR1 is SGHDT and CDR2 is YYEEEE. The V gene end was trimmed by 6 bases and the J gene end by 2 bases; junction bases not matched to a gene: 15. The CDR3 DNA is TGTGCCAGCACCTCCTCGGTGGAAACAGGGGGCGGCAATCAGCCCCAGCATTTT. It specifies CASTSSVETGGGNQPQHF.

The gene calls are TRBV21-1 and TRBJ2-2; the table's D call, TRBD1, has no DNA check behind it. TRBV21-1 is a recognized pseudogene. CDR3 length equals 16 residues. The CDR3 sequence is CASSKVGDRGSGELFF. In nucleotides, the CDR3 is TGTGCCAGCAGCAAAGTGGGGGACAGGGGCTCCGGGGAGCTGTTTTTT.

The rearrangement links TRBV29-1 to TRBJ2-3; tentative D call: TRBD2 (5 bases). V lost 8 bases, J lost 6 bases, and 9 bases lay in between. CDR3 size: 10 residues. Germline V gene sequence: CDR1 SQVTM, CDR2 ANQGSEA. The CDR3: CSSWEDTQYF. CDR3 DNA: TGCAGCTCCTGGGAGGATACGCAGTATTTT.

The rearrangement uses TRBV5-6 and TRBJ1-5; 8 bases agree with TRBD1. The germline V gene has CDR1 SGHDT and CDR2 YYEEEE. V was pared by 1 base and J by 5 bases, with 14 bases of the junction left unmatched. This CDR3 contains 18 residues. The DNA for the CDR3 is TGTGCCAGCAGCTTGTGGTCCGGGACAGGTGCTACTGATCAGCCCCAGCATTTT. Encoded protein: CASSLWSGTGATDQPQHF.

This sequence joins TRBV3-1 (or the pseudogene TRBV3-2) and TRBJ2-3, with 14 bases lining up with TRBD2. With 0 bases clipped from V and 1 base from J, the junction kept 3 bases outside the gene matches. Germline CDR1 reads LGHDT; CDR2 reads YNNKEL (reference sequence). The CDR3 loop spans 18 amino acids. The CDR3 bases are TGTGCCAGCAGCCAAGAAGGGACTAGCGGGGGCCGCACAGATACGCAGTATTTT. As protein: CASSQEGTSGGRTDTQYF.

V usage is TRBV7-2 and J usage is TRBJ1-1, with 7 bases lining up with TRBD1. Trimming took 1 base from V and 4 from J; bases not matched to a gene: 3. Looked up from germline, CDR1 is SGHTA and CDR2 is FQGNSA. The CDR3 consists of 14 residues. CDR3 bases: TGTGCCAGCAGCTTAGGCCGACAGGGCACTGAAGCTTTCTTT. Protein sequence: CASSLGRQGTEAFF.

This chain connects TRBV5-1 to TRBJ1-1, with TRBD1 matching over 8 bases. With 3 bases clipped from V and 1 base from J, the junction kept 5 bases outside the gene matches. The length of the CDR3 is 15 residues. The germline gives CDR1 SGHRS, CDR2 YFSETQ. The CDR3 nucleotides read TGCGCCAGCAGCTCGATACAGGGGGGGAACACTGAAGCTTTCTTT. Translated, it gives CASSSIQGGNTEAFF.

The V gene is TRBV5-8, the J gene TRBJ2-5; 14 nucleotides align to TRBD2. Trimming at V came to 0 bases and at J to 5 bases, leaving 6 bases not matched to a gene. This CDR3 has 17 amino acids. Germline loops: CDR1 SGHTS, CDR2 YDEGEE. CDR3 sequence: CASSLGTSGGPEETQYF. Here the CDR3 DNA reads TGTGCCAGCAGCTTGGGGACTAGCGGGGGGCCAGAGGAGACCCAGTACTTC.

The genes are TRBV2 and TRBJ1-3; D gene uncertain. The germline CDR1 and CDR2 sequences are SNHLY and FYNNEI. The CDR3 spans 15 residues. V lost 8 bases and J lost 2, with 16 bases in between. The CDR3 here is CASDRTGRTGNTIYF. The CDR3 DNA reads TGTGCCAGCGACCGGACGGGGAGGACTGGAAACACCATATATTTT. Together with reference TRBV2 and TRBJ1-3, the CDR3 gives the full variable domain: EPEVTQTPSHQVTQMGQEVILRCVPISNHLYFYWYRQILGQKVEFLVSFYNNEISEKSEIFDDQFSVERPDGSNFTLKIRSTKLEDSAMYFCASDRTGRTGNTIYFGEGSWLTVV.

The chain links TRBV15 to TRBJ2-3, with D possibly matching TRBD1 (6 bases). V was trimmed by 2 bases and J by 9 bases, leaving 6 bases between them. This CDR3 region has 11 residues. The germline V gene has CDR1 LNHNV and CDR2 YYDKDF (reference sequence). CDR3 in amino acids: CATSRQGTQYF. CDR3 coding DNA: TGTGCCACCAGCAGACAGGGGACGCAGTATTTT. The full variable domain, its missing parts supplied by reference TRBV15 and TRBJ2-3, is DAMVIQNPRYQVTQFGKPVTLSCSQTLNHNVMYWYQQKSSQAPKLLFHYYDKDFNNEADTPDNFQSRRPNTSFCFLDIRSPGLGDTAMYLCATSRQGTQYFGPGTRLTVL.

V gene TRBV10-1 combines with J gene TRBJ1-1; D remains unclear. The CDR3 spans 11 residues. Germline-derived CDR1 and CDR2 are WNHNN and SYGVQD (reference sequence). V lost 6 bases, J lost 5 bases, and 7 bases lay in between. CDR3 in amino acids: CASSGATEAFF. CDR3 nucleotides: TGCGCCAGCAGCGGAGCAACTGAAGCTTTCTTT.

The chain is built from TRBV5-1 and TRBJ2-7, with TRBD2 identical over 11 bases. Losses at the gene ends were 4 bases for V and 4 bases for J; bases not matched to a gene: 10. CDR1 and CDR2 (germline): SGHRS, YFSETQ. The CDR3 consists of 16 residues. The CDR3 protein is CASSLTTSGASYEQYF. CDR3 DNA: TGCGCCAGCAGCCTAACGACTAGCGGGGCTTCTTACGAGCAGTACTTC. The entire variable domain, with the rest obtained from reference TRBV5-1 and TRBJ2-7, is as follows: KAGVTQTPRYLIKTRGQQVTLSCSPISGHRSVSWYQQTPGQGLQFLFEYFSETQRNKGNFPGRFSGRQFSNSRSEMNVSTLELGDSALYLCASSLTTSGASYEQYFGPGTRLTVT.

This clone has more than one count but fewer than ten. The chain is built from TRBV25-1 and TRBJ1-3, with TRBD1 as a possible D gene (6 bases). The CDR3 spans 16 residues. Trimming took off 4 bases at V and 1 base at J, with 14 bases between the two ends. Germline CDR1 and CDR2: MGHDK and SYGVNS. The CDR3 region is CASSGAGEISGNTIYF. In nucleotides, the CDR3 is TGTGCCAGCAGTGGGGCAGGGGAAATTTCTGGAAACACCATATATTTT. Full variable domain (rest looked up from reference TRBV25-1 and TRBJ1-3): EADIYQTPRYLVIGTGKKITLECSQTMGHDKMYWYQQDPGMELHLIHYSYGVNSTEKGDLSSESTVSRIRTEHFPLTLESARPSHTSQYLCASSGAGEISGNTIYFGEGSWLTVV.

The chain carries TRBV18 and TRBJ1-1, with a tentative D call TRBD1 (5 bases). The V gene's germline CDR1 is KGHSH and CDR2 LQKENI. V shed 0 bases and J shed 3 bases, with 14 bases lying between them. This CDR3 region has 16 residues. As DNA, the CDR3 is TGTGCCAGCTCACCACCGGCCAGGGTTTTATACACTGAAGCTTTCTTT. Encoded protein: CASSPPARVLYTEAFF.